This T cell receptor (beta chain) was sequenced for a study of cytomegalovirus exposure and HLA in healthy donors (TCRdb year 2017). Describing the broader study: An earlier analysis of some 620 of the donors reported over 250 Gb of sequence data and 95 million to 130 million unique TCR beta sequences obtained from about 200 million T cells. An early release that covered some 630 HLA-typed donors contained about 300 gigabases of sequencing data and roughly 84 million unique TCR sequences. The genetic ancestry cluster associated with self-reported Caucasian donors included 70% to 85% of the roughly 400 genotyped donors. The study was designed to test whether signatures of past pathogen exposure could be identified by cataloging public T cell receptors. The T cell repertoires of under 750 subjects were profiled by immunosequencing and related to cytomegalovirus serostatus. Along with the approximately 670-subject first cohort, a separate validation cohort of over 90 different subjects was used. To predict cytomegalovirus infection status, the study combined high-throughput TCR immunosequencing, statistical association of individual TCRs with disease status, and machine learning. To study patterns of TCR occurrence, a later analysis re-analyzed previously published TCR beta repertoires from 700 or so donors and added high-resolution HLA genotyping. In the later analysis, no new phenotypic data were used to find candidate immune exposures; instead, reliance was placed on TCR beta sequences and their occurrence across donors. An earlier analysis of approximately 630 of the donors applied high-throughput TCR beta sequencing to assess whether each TCR beta V gene segment acted as functional or pseudogenic. Alongside the repertoire data, information on donor age, sex, ethnicity and CMV serostatus was compiled. A later genetic analysis used genome-wide SNP genotypes for about three fifths of the roughly 700 donors, treating that subset as a discovery cohort. Every repertoire in the discovery cohort had been generated on one and the same sequencing platform. HLA typing included class I and class II loci at four-digit resolution. Typing coverage varied by locus: roughly 629-640 donors for A, B, C, DRB1 and DQB1; roughly 500 for DQA1; over 600 for DPA1; approximately 450 for DPB1. Four to six DR-DQ haplotypes were handled as single units for association and clustering, since linkage in the cohort was strong. On average, approximately 250,000 unique TCR beta nucleotide sequences were sequenced per donor among more than 350 genotyped donors of the cohort, with roughly 20% of those sequences being non-productive.

The germline V gene gives CDR1 as SGHVS and CDR2 as FQNEAQ. Compared with germline, V lacks 8 bases and J lacks 2 bases; bases without a gene match: 16. The CDR3 starts with the cysteine, ends with the phenylalanine, and has 17 residues. The sequence is cut down to CDR3 DNA, 51 bases in frame from base 1. The library was prepared using the immunoSEQ multiplex PCR assay. For the multiplex PCR, a mixture combining 60 forward primers for TCR Vbeta segments and 13 reverse primers for TCR Jbeta segments was used. Amplification of the CDR3 region of rearranged TCR beta genes was performed with a multiplex PCR assay on genomic DNA. On the Illumina HiSeq System, the amplified TCR beta libraries were sequenced as 87-base-pair reads. Under the source paper's analysis protocol: Across the 700 or so repertoires, a later analysis counted approximately 75 million unique TCR beta chains, roughly 11 million of which were shared by at least two donors. To remove PCR and sequencing errors, raw reads were error-corrected and collapsed into unique sequences using a nearest-neighbor algorithm that merged closely related sequences. Alignment of CDR3 sequences to IMGT reference sequences was used to assign V, D and J gene segments. For a sequence to be retained, at least a six-nucleotide match to both a V gene segment and a J gene segment was required. Rearrangements were called productive when the CDR3 lacked stop codons and stayed in frame with V and J; all others were non-productive. Following IMGT convention, CDR3 was defined as the stretch from the second conserved V-encoded cysteine to the conserved J-encoded phenylalanine. In an earlier analysis of around 600 of the donors, sequences lacking an unambiguous match to a single V gene segment were excluded. In an earlier analysis of 587 of the donors, V segments were called functional above 56.7% productive rearrangements and were called segregating when the between-donor standard deviation exceeded 5%. To diagnose cytomegalovirus status from the catalog of TCR beta chain sequences, a statistical classification framework was built. A later analysis assigned V and J genes by comparing TCR nucleotide sequences with IMGT/GENE-DB human TR gene sequences. Using the TCRdist pipeline, a later analysis assigned CDR3 sequences along with most-parsimonious VDJ recombination scenarios. In a later analysis, each TCR beta chain was defined by its CDR3 amino acid sequence together with its V-gene family, and reads without a unique V-gene family were excluded. To address suspected cross-contamination and a sequencing artifact, a later analysis removed roughly 640 highly shared, low-generation-probability nucleotide sequences. For each public chain, a later analysis derived a clonal expansion index from normalized ranks of inferred template counts within each repertoire. Generation probabilities in a later analysis came from a VDJ recombination model fitted to out-of-frame rearrangements, and those results were checked against IGoR. In a later analysis, TCR-TCR, TCR-HLA and TCR-CMV co-occurrence was scored with hypergeometric tests, and a repertoire-size bias correction was applied to TCR pairs. To estimate false discovery rates, a later analysis permuted the HLA or CMV assignments 20 times. In a later analysis, co-occurring TCRs were grouped using DBSCAN, with TCRdist sequence similarity added in when clustering inside HLA-allele-positive subsets. Repertoires with fewer than 30,000 or more than 120,000 public chains, plus five repertoires with anomalous nucleotide sharing, were excluded from co-occurrence clustering. Here the immuneACCESS table is served through TCRdb, limited to in-frame sequences with V and J called. Missing clones are a known gap in these copies; in checked studies unresolved V genes cover under half, and the rest lacks a known reason. That table is the source of V, J and clone size, and D and trimming were worked out from the DNA. The sample table shows 140,000 to 150,000 clones, and around three quarters are seen once. Less than 2% of the sample is held by the ten biggest clonotypes.

Note on this clone: The clone's antigen remains unknown. The record has no base qualities; no much larger clone is one base away.

The cohort comprised 710 or so healthy bone marrow donors. All cohort members were sampled while nominally healthy, although unrecorded immune exposures were likely present. The donor tested CMV seronegative, placing the donor among the 350 or so seronegative members of the cohort. A peripheral blood sample was provided by each donor, and peripheral blood mononuclear cells were used for TCR beta sequencing. The Qiagen DNeasy Blood Extraction Kit was used to extract genomic DNA from the blood cell samples. What the research found in general, with its limitations: In a later genetic analysis, fewer N-insertions in productive TCRs were reported among donors in an Asian-associated ancestry cluster than the roughly 700-donor mean. The cohort was sequenced for TCR beta chains only, and without alpha or paired-chain data the features that could be detected were limited. Linkage disequilibrium might explain the correlated functional status among segregating V segments, but an unknown experimental factor could not be excluded. Because some donors lacked HLA typing at each locus, the association tests relied only on the typed subset. The study gave a list of 150 to 200 TCR beta chains associated with cytomegalovirus. When HLA alleles, especially DR and DQ, strongly co-occurred, attributing TCR associations to individual alleles was difficult. Most TCR sequences were seen in very few donors, while some public TCRs were found in many individuals. A later analysis reported that several top co-occurrence clusters appeared linked to parvovirus B19, influenza, CMV and Epstein-Barr virus. A later analysis found that HLA-associated TCR beta chains were more clonally expanded and had lower generation probabilities than equally common non-associated chains. Most CMV-associated TCR beta chains appeared to be HLA-restricted in a later analysis, and the HLA associations seemed to be driven largely by CMV exposure. A further reported finding was that TCR beta sequences accurately predicted the HLA-A and HLA-B alleles for most subjects in the first cohort. The classifier was reported to diagnose cytomegalovirus status with high specificity and sensitivity in both the original cohort and the validation cohort. Some IMGT-functional V segments, including TRBV6-2 and TRBV6-3, could not be told apart with the 87-base-pair reads, so those segments were excluded. Presence/absence analyses assumed roughly uniform sequencing depth across donors, an assumption that may not hold. An earlier analysis of approximately 500 of the donors showed that most TCR beta V segments appeared in productive rearrangements either about 90% or about 30% of the time, which broadly matched IMGT annotations. The only immune exposure information available for the cohort was CMV serostatus. A later genetic analysis associated a missense DCLRE1C variant with V-gene and J-gene trimming of TCR beta chains, and an independent cohort replicated the association. A few of the identified cytomegalovirus-associated TCR beta chains were confirmed in vitro to be specific for cytomegalovirus antigens. The sequencing pipeline was judged likely to have produced a cluster of highly shared sequence variants as a technical artifact. The authors suggested that the approach could potentially be generalized to other disease states and immunological phenotypes. A later analysis associated 15,000 or so TCR beta sequences with specific HLA alleles at a false discovery rate of 0.05. Because counts were too low, 15 to 20 rarely observed V segments, including chromosome 9 orphons, were excluded from the earlier analysis of 587 of the donors. In a later analysis, TCR association rates were found to vary across HLA loci, with the most associated TCRs seen for DRB1 alleles and the fewest for HLA-C alleles.

The sequence links TRBV7-8 to TRBJ2-3, and TRBD2 matches 7 of the central bases. The receptor was derived from a man aged 35-49 years in good health and CMV-seronegative. The sample was PBMCs. The CDR3 here reads CASDLLATSSYTDTQYF. The DNA is as follows: TGTGCCAGCGACCTCCTGGCGACTAGCAGTTACACAGATACGCAGTATTTT. When the CDR3 is completed using the reference TRBV7-8 and TRBJ2-3 genes on either side, the full variable domain is GAGVSQSPRYKVAKRGQDVALRCDPISGHVSLFWYQQALGQGPEFLTYFQNEAQLDKSGLPSDRFFAERPEGSVSTLKIQRTQQEDSAVYLCASDLLATSSYTDTQYFGPGTRLTVL.